Below, 18 T cell receptor beta chains from the same sample are listed, as sequenced in a study of CD8 T cells in ankylosing spondylitis. TCRdb re-derived calls from the 5' RACE reads in MiXCR, one entry per CDR3 protein. The table includes hundreds of thousands of distinct CDR3 sequences, roughly 32% detected once. The sample was blood, either unsorted or a sorted T cell fraction (not recorded which). These TCRs come from a male donor with ankylosing spondylitis or in good health (not recorded which).

The gene calls are TRBV2 and TRBJ1-5; the D gene is possibly TRBD1 (6 bases). Germline V gene sequence: CDR1 SNHLY, CDR2 FYNNEI. V lost 4 bases, J lost 1 base, and 8 bases lay in between. The CDR3 runs 14 residues. Written as DNA, the CDR3 is TGTGCCAGCAGTGCCCAGGGGAGCAATCAGCCCCAGCATTTT. It is translated as CASSAQGSNQPQHF.

The CDR3 reads CSVEKSGGRYNEQFF. The CDR3 DNA is TGCAGCGTTGAAAAATCAGGGGGGCGGTACAATGAGCAGTTCTTC. V usage is TRBV29-1 and J usage is TRBJ2-1, with D perhaps TRBD1 (7 bases). This CDR3 is built from 15 residues. CDR1 and CDR2 (germline): SQVTM, ANQGSEA. V gave up 2 bases and J gave up 4 bases, with 15 bases separating them.

This clonotype has more than one count but fewer than ten. The chain employs TRBV20-1 and TRBJ2-7, with D possibly TRBD2 on 6 matching bases. V was shortened by 1 base and J by 2 bases, with 21 bases between the two germline ends. The CDR3 runs 17 residues. Germline V gene data show CDR1 as DFQATT and CDR2 as SNEGSKA (reference sequence). In nucleotides, the CDR3 is TGCAGTGCTAGAGTCTGGAATCCGCAGGCGGGAACCTACGAGCAGTACTTC. Translating gives CSARVWNPQAGTYEQYF.

CDR3 sequence (DNA): TGTGCCAGCAGTTCCCTCGGCCGTAACTATGGCTACACCTTC. Residues: CASSSLGRNYGYTF. The V and J genes are TRBV28 and TRBJ1-2; D call uncertain. Germline CDR1 reads MDHEN; CDR2 reads SYDVKM. Trimming shortened V by 4 bases and J by 1 base, and 10 bases separated the two germline ends. CDR3 size: 14 residues.

This chain connects TRBV20-1 to TRBJ2-5; 8 bases agree with TRBD2. Germline CDR1 is DFQATT and CDR2 is SNEGSKA (reference sequence). This CDR3 contains 15 residues. The trim removed 5 bases at V and 5 bases at J, leaving 13 bases unmatched. In DNA form, the CDR3 reads TGCAGTGCTGTCCCGACTAGCGTACGTGGTGAGACCCAGTACTTC. It encodes CSAVPTSVRGETQYF.

This clonotype showed up just a few times. The chain is built from TRBV12-3 or TRBV12-4 and TRBJ1-5; 7 bases map to TRBD1. Trimming cost V 5 bases and J 9 bases; bases outside gene matches: 13. The length of the CDR3 is 15 residues. The CDR3 is CASSPPPGQKSPQHF. CDR3 DNA: TGTGCCAGCAGTCCCCCACCGGGACAGAAGTCGCCCCAGCATTTT.

The V call is TRBV27, the J call TRBJ2-1; D gene ambiguous. CDR3 length equals 15 residues. Germline CDR1 and CDR2: MNHEY and SMNVEV (reference sequence). Trimming cost V 2 bases and J 2 bases, with 10 bases left between them. The CDR3 DNA reads TGTGCCAGCAGTTTAGGCCTCGCTACCTACAATGAGCAGTTCTTC. Translation: CASSLGLATYNEQFF.

The V gene is TRBV6-5, the J gene TRBJ2-2; D not resolved. Trimming removed 7 bases from V and 5 bases from J, with 2 bases in between. CDR1 and CDR2 from the germline V gene are MNHEY and SVGAGI. The CDR3 runs to 10 residues. CDR3 residues: CASKTGELFF. CDR3 nucleotides: TGTGCCAGCAAGACCGGGGAGCTGTTTTTT.

V and J are TRBV7-2 and TRBJ1-5; D call uncertain. V was cut by 5 bases and J by 0 bases, with 17 bases left in between. CDR1 and CDR2 (germline): SGHTA, FQGNSA. The CDR3 sequence is 17 residues long. The CDR3 spells CASSPGRRINSNQPQHF. In nucleotides, the CDR3 is TGTGCCAGCAGCCCTGGGCGCAGGATCAATAGCAATCAGCCCCAGCATTTT.

The chain links TRBV7-2 to TRBJ1-5; D not certain. This CDR3 has 13 residues. With 3 bases removed from V and 1 base from J, the gap between germline ends came to 4 bases. Germline lookup yields CDR1 SGHTA and CDR2 FQGNSA. CDR3 in DNA: TGTGCCAGCAGCTTTACCAGCAATCAGCCCCAGCATTTT. Protein sequence: CASSFTSNQPQHF.

This clonotype was picked up a small number of times. V gene TRBV29-1 combines with J gene TRBJ2-7; a possible D gene is TRBD1 (5 bases). V lost 5 bases and J lost 2, with 10 bases in between. The CDR3 length is 12 residues. Germline CDR1 and CDR2: SQVTM and ANQGSEA. For the CDR3, the DNA is TGCAGCGTTCAAGCAGGGACCTACGAGCAGTACTTC. This codes for CSVQAGTYEQYF.

In this sample, this clonotype turned up a few times. The gene calls are TRBV6-1 and TRBJ2-5, with TRBD1 matching over 8 bases. Losses at the gene ends were 8 bases for V and 5 bases for J; bases not matched to a gene: 10. Germline CDR1 MNHNS, CDR2 SASEGT. The CDR3 length is 14 residues. The CDR3 reads CASGPQGAGETQYF. The CDR3 nucleotides read TGTGCCAGCGGACCCCAGGGGGCCGGGGAGACCCAGTACTTC.

This clonotype was observed a handful of times. The rearrangement links TRBV27 to TRBJ2-7, with TRBD1 identical over 9 bases. V was pared by 6 bases and J by 2 bases, with 8 bases of the junction left unmatched. The CDR3 loop spans 15 amino acids. Germline lookup yields CDR1 MNHEY and CDR2 SMNVEV (reference sequence). Here the CDR3 DNA reads TGTGCCAGCAGGGCAGGACAGGGGAAAACCTACGAGCAGTACTTC. Protein: CASRAGQGKTYEQYF.

This sequence joins TRBV29-1 and TRBJ1-1, with D perhaps TRBD1 (5 bases). Trimming removed 7 bases from V and 2 bases from J, with 17 bases in between. The CDR3 covers 14 residues. Germline CDR1 SQVTM, CDR2 ANQGSEA. In DNA, the CDR3 is TGCAGCGCACGCCCTGGGACGGGAAACACTGAAGCTTTCTTT. It is translated as CSARPGTGNTEAFF. Complete variable domain (other parts from reference TRBV29-1 and TRBJ1-1): SAVISQKPSRDICQRGTSLTIQCQVDSQVTMMFWYRQQPGQSLTLIATANQGSEATYESGFVIDKFPISRPNLTFSTLTVSNMSPEDSSIYLCSARPGTGNTEAFFGQGTRLTVV.

This clonotype was recorded a few times. J is TRBJ2-7 and V is TRBV20-1; 10 bases match TRBD1. V gave up 1 base and J gave up 2 bases; unmatched junction bases: 5. The germline V gene has CDR1 DFQATT and CDR2 SNEGSKA (reference sequence). The CDR3 is made up of 15 amino acids. In DNA, the CDR3 is TGCAGTGCTAGAGGGTGGGGACAGGGGCCCTACGAGCAGTACTTC. This gives the protein CSARGWGQGPYEQYF.

The V call is TRBV12-3 or TRBV12-4, the J call TRBJ2-7; 11 positions agree with TRBD1. With 6 bases clipped from V and 6 bases from J, the junction kept 10 bases outside the gene matches. The CDR3 covers 15 residues. This chain's CDR3 is CASSPGAGTGGEQYF. CDR3 nucleotides: TGTGCCAGCAGCCCAGGGGCGGGGACAGGGGGCGAGCAGTACTTC.

The rearrangement uses TRBV5-1 and TRBJ2-1; D call uncertain. The V and J ends lost 0 bases and 6 bases respectively, with 13 bases between them. The CDR3 extends over 15 amino acids. Germline values: CDR1 SGHRS, CDR2 YFSETQ. CDR3 residues: CASSLVGTAGNEQFF. The CDR3, as DNA: TGCGCCAGCAGCTTGGTCGGTACCGCCGGCAATGAGCAGTTCTTC.

This clonotype has just a few counts. V gene TRBV27 combines with J gene TRBJ2-7, with D possibly being TRBD1 (5 bases). This CDR3 contains 13 residues. Germline assignment: CDR1 MNHEY and CDR2 SMNVEV (reference sequence). V dropped 5 bases and J dropped 2 bases, with 10 bases sitting between them. Written as DNA, the CDR3 is TGTGCCAGCAGTCCGGCAGGGCCCTACGAGCAGTACTTC. Protein sequence: CASSPAGPYEQYF.